This T cell receptor (beta chain) was observed in a study of blood T cells in healthy people across ages. CDR3 length equals 18 residues. Germline V CDR1 and CDR2: MNHEY, SMNVEV (reference sequence). J lost 4 bases, V lost 4 bases, and 14 bases had no gene match. Regarding the study as a whole: Higher naive T cell percentage went strongly together with higher TCR beta diversity.

The second PCR ran roughly 7 to 12 cycles with a sample-barcoded 5' primer and J-beta primers. TCRdb passed the 5' RACE reads through MiXCR, listing each CDR3 protein once. The sample lists some 760,000 distinct CDR3 sequences; just under 25% were seen once. With respect to this clonotype: Its target is not known.

These records were also assigned to another study, of T cells of mothers and their children. That paper notes: Extracted RNA, in its entirety, went into cDNA synthesis at around 1.4 ug per 15 ul. The study found slightly higher but non-significant overlap in related versus unrelated mother-child pairs. The analysis detected no persistent microchimeric T cell clones.

This clonotype was obtained from a boy aged 5-17 years in good health. The sample comprised blood. The J gene is TRBJ2-3, the V gene TRBV27, with 10 positions matching TRBD1. In nucleotides, the CDR3 is TGTGCCAGCAGTTCCTACACCGCTAGACAGGGGGCGGCAGATACGCAGTATTTT. As protein: CASSSYTARQGAADTQYF.